The rows below give T cell receptor beta chains drawn from one sample of a study of blood T cell repertoires in COVID-19. The data were produced by immunoSEQ multiplex PCR, yet TCRdb's version contains in-frame clones alone and is incomplete. The table lists about 280,000 clones, 70% to 90% of them singletons. Sequencing was done on a sample of peripheral blood. The receptor source for this set is a man aged 50 to 59 with active or convalescent COVID-19. The CDR3 runs from the conserved cysteine through the conserved F or W. The D gene is left open where the match is weak. Clone size is stated in some rows and not others, as once, few, many or a class when expanded.

j_call v_call d_call clone_size cdr3_nt cdr3_aa
TRBJ2-5 TRBV7-2 . . TGTGCCAGCAGCCCGCGGGGGAGGATGGGGGCGGAGACCCAGTACTTC CASSPRGRMGAETQYF
TRBJ1-5 TRBV6-5 . . TGTGCCAGCCGAGATACAGGGTTATGGGCCCAGCATTTT CASRDTGLWAQHF
TRBJ1-2 TRBV29-1 . . TGCAGCGTCCTCCCCGGGGCCGGGGGGCTCTATGGCTACACCTTC CSVLPGAGGLYGYTF
TRBJ2-7 TRBV6-5 TRBD1 . TGTGCCAGCAGAAGGGACAGTACCTACGAGCAGTACTTC CASRRDSTYEQYF
TRBJ2-6 TRBV5-1 TRBD2 . TGCGCCAGCAGCTTGAACCGGGGACTAGCGGGAGGCCATTGGGGGGCCAACGTCCTGACTTTC CASSLNRGLAGGHWGANVLTF
TRBJ2-7 TRBV13 TRBD2 once TGTGCCAGCAGCTTGTGGCTCGGACTAGCTTCTTACCAAGAGCAGTACTTC CASSLWLGLASYQEQYF
TRBJ1-2 TRBV10-3 . . TGTGCCATCAGGGGGGCAGGCTATGGCTACACCTTC CAIRGAGYGYTF
TRBJ1-1 TRBV7-3 TRBD1 . TGTGCCAGCAGCCCACAGGGGCCTTTGAACACTGAAGCTTTCTTT CASSPQGPLNTEAFF
TRBJ2-2 TRBV7-2 TRBD1 . TGTGCCAGCACTCGACAGGGGTGGACCGGGGAGCTGTTTTTT CASTRQGWTGELFF
TRBJ1-5 TRBV18 TRBD1 . TGTGCCAGCTCACCCGGACAGGGGAGGAGTGACAATCAGCCCCAGCATTTT CASSPGQGRSDNQPQHF
TRBJ1-5 TRBV19 TRBD1 . TGTGCCACGGGACAGCAATATTATCAGCCCCAGCATTTT CATGQQYYQPQHF
TRBJ1-3 TRBV14 . . TGTGCCAGCAGCCAAGTGGCAGGCCCCGGAAACACCATATATTTT CASSQVAGPGNTIYF
TRBJ2-2 TRBV7-9 . . TGTGCCAGCAGCTTAGCGGGAGCCCCCGGGGAGCTGTTTTTT CASSLAGAPGELFF
TRBJ1-1 TRBV5-1 TRBD1 . TGCGCCAGCACCCAGGGGGCGGTGAACACTGAAGCTTTCTTT CASTQGAVNTEAFF
TRBJ2-7 TRBV2 TRBD1 once TGTGCCAGCGGTCGGGACAGGGGCTACGAGCAGTACTTC CASGRDRGYEQYF
TRBJ2-1 TRBV29-1 TRBD2 . TGCAGCAAGACTAGCGGGAACAATGAGCAGTTCTTC CSKTSGNNEQFF
TRBJ1-5 TRBV6-2/TRBV6-3 . few TGTGCCAGCAGTTACACCTATTATCAGCCCCAGCATTTT CASSYTYYQPQHF
TRBJ2-5 TRBV7-8 TRBD2 . TGTGCCAGCAGCAAGGGGACGGCGGGGGTCCAAGAGACCCAGTACTTC CASSKGTAGVQETQYF
TRBJ2-1 TRBV7-9 . . TGTGCCAGCAGCTTGGCCGGGAGCAGGTCCTACAATGAGCAGTTCTTC CASSLAGSRSYNEQFF
TRBJ1-1 TRBV7-2 . . TGTGCCAGCAGCTTACCAGTGAACACTGAAGCTTTCTTT CASSLPVNTEAFF
TRBJ1-2 TRBV30 . . TGTGCCTGGAGTGTTACAGGGCTGCGCTACACCTTC CAWSVTGLRYTF
TRBJ2-7 TRBV20-1 . . TGCAGTGCTAGTGACCGCGGGACGGGCCTCTACGAGCAGTACTTC CSASDRGTGLYEQYF
TRBJ2-5 TRBV21-1 . . TGTGCCAGCTTAGCCCGGAGGCCTCTCGCCGGGGAGACCCAGTACTTC CASLARRPLAGETQYF
TRBJ2-7 TRBV2 . . TGTGCCAGCAGTCCTTCCCAGGGGTGGGTGGGCGAGCAGTACTTC CASSPSQGWVGEQYF
TRBJ1-2 TRBV6-5 . . TGTGCCAGCAGTTACCACAGTAACTATGGCTACACCTTC CASSYHSNYGYTF
TRBJ1-3 TRBV24-1 TRBD1 . TGTGCCACCAGTGCCGGGACAGGGGTATTGACGGGAAACACCATATATTTT CATSAGTGVLTGNTIYF
TRBJ2-7 TRBV5-4 . . TGTGCCAGCAGCTCGACAGTCCTGGGCGAGCAGTACTTC CASSSTVLGEQYF
TRBJ2-2 TRBV3-1/TRBV3-2 TRBD2 . TGTGCCAGCAGCCCCCCTTGGGCTAGCGGGAACACCGGGGAGCTGTTTTTT CASSPPWASGNTGELFF
TRBJ2-3 TRBV15 . once TGTGCCACCAGCAGAGGGGGGAGGCGTATTGGCACAGATACGCAGTATTTT CATSRGGRRIGTDTQYF
TRBJ2-1 TRBV3-1/TRBV3-2 TRBD2 . TGTGCCAGCAGCTCAGGCGGCGGGAGCTGGTACAATGAGCAGTTCTTC CASSSGGGSWYNEQFF
TRBJ2-7 TRBV4-1 . . TGCGCCAGCAGCCAAGAGGAGGGACCGGACGAGCAGTACTTC CASSQEEGPDEQYF
TRBJ1-1 TRBV3-1/TRBV3-2 . . TGTGCCAGCAGCCAAGCTGCCCCGGGGGCTGAAGCTTTCTTT CASSQAAPGAEAFF
TRBJ1-5 TRBV6-5 . . TGTGCCAGCAGTTACTCGGGGGCCGTGGGTCAGCCCCAGCATTTT CASSYSGAVGQPQHF
TRBJ1-6 TRBV6-1 TRBD1 many TGTGCCAGCAGTGACCGGGACAGCTATTGGCCCCTCCACTTT CASSDRDSYWPLHF
TRBJ1-1 TRBV6-6 . . TGTGCCAGCAGTTACCAGAGTGGGAGGACTGAAGCTTTCTTT CASSYQSGRTEAFF
TRBJ2-1 TRBV9 . . TGTGCCAGCAGCGTAGGCGGTAGCAATGAGCAGTTCTTC CASSVGGSNEQFF
TRBJ1-1 TRBV11-3 . . TGTGCCAGCAGCTTAAACAGGAACACTGAAGCTTTCTTT CASSLNRNTEAFF
TRBJ2-7 TRBV7-9 . . TGTGCCAGCAGCTCGGACTATTACGAGCAGTACTTC CASSSDYYEQYF
TRBJ2-1 TRBV7-3 TRBD2 . TGTGCCAGCAGCAAGCGGGAGAGGGAATACAATGAGCAGTTCTTC CASSKREREYNEQFF
TRBJ1-5 TRBV7-8 TRBD1 . TGTGCCAGCAGCTTAGAGGGACAGGGTCGTGTTCAGCATTTT CASSLEGQGRVQHF
TRBJ1-4 TRBV5-8 . . TGTGCCAGCAGCCCTCTGGCGGGTCCGCCTAATGAAAAACTGTTTTTT CASSPLAGPPNEKLFF
TRBJ2-1 TRBV4-1 TRBD2 once TGCGCCAGCAGCCAAGCTGGATTAGGACTAGCTCATAATAATGAGCAGTTCTTC CASSQAGLGLAHNNEQFF
TRBJ2-1 TRBV23-1 . . TGCGCCAGCCGTAGTGAAGCTGCCTATTCCTACAATGAGCAGTTCTTC CASRSEAAYSYNEQFF